Reported below is one T cell receptor (beta chain). Its antigen remains unidentified. Base qualities are missing; no much larger clone stands one base away. This sample was included in a study of T-cell memory formation after mild COVID-19 (dated by TCRdb to the early 2020s). Some background on the complete study: TCR sequence clusters from the two donors were found to be largely donor specific. Longitudinal TCRalpha and TCRbeta repertoire sequencing tracked T-cell clones expanding and contracting after mild COVID-19 in two donors. Two young, previously healthy adult volunteers made up the cohort, one male and one female.

Relative to germline, V is 7 bases shorter and J is 0 bases shorter, with 12 bases between their ends. The CDR3 measures 14 amino acids from cysteine to phenylalanine. Only the CDR3 portion is preserved as DNA: 42 bases, with reading frame beginning at the first base. The germline V gene (reference sequence) specifies SEHNR as CDR1 and FQNEAQ as CDR2. TCRdb records Illumina NovaSeq 6000 as the sequencer. cDNA libraries for TCRalpha and TCRbeta were prepared by 5'RACE using constant-segment primers, with sample barcodes and unique molecular identifiers added. RNA was extracted from every sample with Trizol reagent. Amplification of the libraries took two PCR steps, and the second step added a second sample barcode plus Illumina TruSeq adapters. Sequencing of libraries was performed on an Illumina NovaSeq with 2 x 150 bp paired-end reads. In the source study's methods: The reads were demultiplexed and collapsed into UMI-guided consensus sequences using migec v1.2.7. Using mixcr v2.1.11, UMI consensuses were aligned to TRA and TRB V and J templates and then assembled into clonotypes. A clonotype was counted as expanded or contracted only if both edgeR and NoisET called the change significant, with noise models trained on biological replicates. edgeR calls used a false discovery rate-adjusted p below 0.01 and a log2 fold-change threshold of 1. PCA with hierarchical clustering of max-normalized trajectories of the 1000 most abundant clonotypes was used as exploratory dynamics analysis. Separately sequenced CD4+ and CD8+ repertoires were used to assign the CD4 or CD8 phenotype of responding clones. TCRdb reran the public reads through fastp at Q25 and MiXCR, keeping productive beta chains. Entries are consolidated by CDR3 protein sequence, retaining the most common genes and DNA. TCRdb, not the authors, supplied the V and J calls. The sample table holds just over 300,000 distinct CDR3 sequences, of which just under 20% were seen once. Approximately 21% of the sample is taken by the ten largest.

Ficoll-Paque density gradient centrifugation was used to isolate PBMCs. Overall study results and their limits: The study covered only a couple of mild cases, and larger cohorts including severe cases with pre-infection samples were considered necessary. From day 15 to 85, contracting clones showed balanced CD4/CD8 phenotypes, whereas a second wave of clones that expanded from day 15 to 37 leaned towards CD4+. The detection of some responding clones in pre-infection memory suggests that pre-existing cross-reactive memory T cells joined the SARS-CoV-2 response. Whether the second-wave clones peaking on day 37 were SARS-CoV-2 specific was not confirmed. Contracting CD4+ clones were found mainly in CM and EM memory subsets, while CD8+ clones were enriched in EMRA.

The chain uses TRBV7-9 and TRBJ1-2; TRBD1 is possibly the D segment (5 matching bases). Sequencing was performed on PBMCs or a T cell subset sorted from them (not recorded which). This sequence was found in a young man who had mild COVID-19 (a few samples of this study predate the infection). The sample titles of this study are shuffled in the database, so cell type and time point are left out; the donor was told from shared clones. The CDR3: CASIKTDTNYGYTF. The DNA is TGTGCCAGCATCAAGACAGATACTAACTATGGCTACACCTTC.